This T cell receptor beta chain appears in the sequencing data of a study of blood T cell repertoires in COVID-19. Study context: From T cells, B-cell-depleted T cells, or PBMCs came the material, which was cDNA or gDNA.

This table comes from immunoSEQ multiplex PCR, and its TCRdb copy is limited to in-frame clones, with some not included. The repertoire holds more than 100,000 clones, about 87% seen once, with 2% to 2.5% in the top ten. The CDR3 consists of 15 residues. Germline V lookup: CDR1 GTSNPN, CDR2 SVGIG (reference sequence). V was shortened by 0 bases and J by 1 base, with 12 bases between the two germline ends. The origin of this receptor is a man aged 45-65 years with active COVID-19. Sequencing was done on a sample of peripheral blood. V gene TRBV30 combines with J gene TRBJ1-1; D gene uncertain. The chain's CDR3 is CAWSVRETPNTEAFF. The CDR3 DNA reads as TGTGCCTGGAGTGTAAGGGAGACACCGAACACTGAAGCTTTCTTT.